These 24 T cell receptor beta chains share one sample of origin, sequenced in a study of early stage breast cancer tumors. This table comes from immunoSEQ multiplex PCR, and its TCRdb copy is limited to in-frame clones, with some not included. The sample records about 5,000 clones, around 60% being singletons. Sequencing was carried out using breast tumor tissue. Receptor source: a person aged 45 to 59 with breast cancer.

The chain links TRBV15 to TRBJ2-2; D is possibly TRBD1 or TRBD2 (5 bases each). Germline CDR1 and CDR2: LNHNV and YYDKDF (reference sequence). V lost 2 bases, J lost 5 bases, and 18 bases lay in between. The CDR3 is 17 residues long. For the CDR3, the DNA is TGTGCCACCAGCAGATACATAGGTGGGGGTATGACCGGGGAGCTGTTTTTT. It translates to CATSRYIGGGMTGELFF.

The chain is built from TRBV6-5 and TRBJ1-1; 8 bases are shared with TRBD1. V shed 0 bases and J 8 bases; nucleotides not matched to a gene: 8. The CDR3 has 15 residues. Germline loops: CDR1 MNHEY, CDR2 SVGAGI. The CDR3 reads CASSYSRDRPWEAFF. As DNA, the CDR3 is TGTGCCAGCAGTTACTCACGGGACAGGCCTTGGGAAGCTTTCTTT.

The chain carries TRBV7-2 and TRBJ2-5; D call uncertain. This CDR3 contains 11 residues. The germline V gene encodes CDR1 SGHTA and CDR2 FQGNSA. Trimming stripped 5 bases from V and 5 bases from J, with 6 bases between. In nucleotides, the CDR3 is TGTGCCAGCAGCGTAGGGGAGACCCAGTACTTC. Translated: CASSVGETQYF.

The chain is built from TRBV10-3 and TRBJ1-2; 7 bases align to TRBD1. The germline V gene encodes CDR1 ENHRY and CDR2 SYGVKD. The CDR3 is made up of 12 amino acids. With 3 bases clipped from V and 8 bases from J, the junction kept 3 bases outside the gene matches. CDR3 loop: CAISEGGGGYTF. The CDR3 nucleotides read TGTGCCATCAGTGAAGGGGGCGGGGGCTACACCTTC.

V gene TRBV10-3 combines with J gene TRBJ2-5; a weak D match, TRBD1 (6 bases). CDR1 ENHRY and CDR2 SYGVKD come from the germline V gene. The CDR3 loop spans 14 amino acids. The V end lost 7 bases, the J end lost 1 base, and 13 bases lay between the germline ends. The CDR3 loop reads CAINPQGPQETQYF. CDR3 DNA sequence: TGTGCCATCAATCCCCAGGGGCCCCAAGAGACCCAGTACTTC.

The chain couples TRBV6-6 to TRBJ1-3, with D uncertain. V lost 5 bases and J 5 bases, leaving 7 bases between the germline ends. The CDR3 extends over 12 amino acids. CDR1 is MNHNY and CDR2 is SVGAGI in the germline V gene (reference sequence). The CDR3 here is CASSRPRNTIYF. DNA for the CDR3: TGTGCCAGCAGTCGGCCGCGAAACACCATATATTTT.

In its sample, this clone ranks as medium-sized. The CDR3 region has the DNA TGTGCCAGCAGCCAAGATCGGACTATCTATGGCTACACCTTC. It codes for CASSQDRTIYGYTF. V usage is TRBV14 and J usage is TRBJ1-2; D is unresolved. Between the trimmed V and J ends, which lost 0 bases and 4 bases, there was a span of 9 bases. The CDR3 totals 14 residues. The germline CDR1 and CDR2 sequences are SGHDN and FVKESK.

CDR3 residues: CASSLAGRANEKLFF. The CDR3, as DNA: TGTGCCAGCAGCTTAGCCGGGAGGGCTAATGAAAAACTGTTTTTT. V gene TRBV7-9 combines with J gene TRBJ1-4; D unclear. The V end lost 0 bases, the J end lost 3 bases, and 8 bases lay between the germline ends. Germline V gives CDR1 SEHNR, CDR2 FQNEAQ (reference sequence). This CDR3 contains 15 residues. Based on the CDR3 plus reference TRBV7-9 and TRBJ1-4, the full variable domain is DTGVSQNPRHKITKRGQNVTFRCDPISEHNRLYWYRQTLGQGPEFLTYFQNEAQLEKSRLLSDRFSAERPKGSFSTLEIQRTEQGDSAMYLCASSLAGRANEKLFFGSGTQLSVL.

There are a few counts of this clone. The rearrangement joins TRBV12-5 to TRBJ2-3, with D possibly being TRBD2 (6 bases). The CDR3 has 14 amino acids. Trimming removed 5 bases at V and 6 bases at J, with 15 bases between. Looked up from germline, CDR1 is LGHNT and CDR2 is FRNRAP. The CDR3 bases are TGTGCTAGTGGTCGGGACTCCTTACTGGATACGCAGTATTTT. Its protein product is CASGRDSLLDTQYF. Full variable domain (outside the CDR3, taken from reference TRBV12-5 and TRBJ2-3): DARVTQTPRHKVTEMGQEVTMRCQPILGHNTVFWYRQTMMQGLELLAYFRNRAPLDDSGMPKDRFSAEMPDATLATLKIQPSEPRDSAVYFCASGRDSLLDTQYFGPGTRLTVL.

The CDR3 reads CASSLSGGAYEQYF. DNA of the CDR3: TGTGCCAGCAGCCTTAGCGGGGGGGCCTACGAGCAGTACTTC. V gene TRBV7-9 combines with J gene TRBJ2-7; 11 bases match TRBD2. With 5 bases clipped from V and 2 bases from J, the junction kept 2 bases outside the gene matches. This CDR3 has 14 amino acids. Germline CDR1 is SEHNR and CDR2 is FQNEAQ (reference sequence).

The chain is built from TRBV19 and TRBJ2-2, with TRBD1 matching over 8 bases. Germline CDR1 LNHDA, CDR2 SQIVND (reference sequence). The CDR3 runs to 14 residues. Losses at the gene ends were 5 bases for V and 1 base for J; bases not matched to a gene: 0. The chain's CDR3 is CASSGTGNTGELFF. The CDR3 DNA reads as TGTGCCAGTAGTGGGACAGGGAACACCGGGGAGCTGTTTTTT. The full variable domain, rest sourced from reference TRBV19 and TRBJ2-2, is DGGITQSPKYLFRKEGQNVTLSCEQNLNHDAMYWYRQDPGQGLRLIYYSQIVNDFQKGDIAEGYSVSREKKESFPLTVTSAQKNPTAFYLCASSGTGNTGELFFGEGSRLTVL.

The V and J genes are TRBV14 and TRBJ2-5; the D is unclear. Trimming shortened V by 1 base and J by 2 bases, and 8 bases separated the two germline ends. The CDR3 contains 14 residues. The germline gives CDR1 SGHDN, CDR2 FVKESK. The chain's CDR3 is CASSQGVRQETQYF. In nucleotides, the CDR3 is TGTGCCAGCAGCCAAGGGGTGAGGCAAGAGACCCAGTACTTC. The complete variable domain, with remaining parts taken from reference TRBV14 and TRBJ2-5, reads EAGVTQFPSHSVIEKGQTVTLRCDPISGHDNLYWYRRVMGKEIKFLLHFVKESKQDESGMPNNRFLAERTGGTYSTLKVQPAELEDSGVYFCASSQGVRQETQYFGPGTRLLVL.

This sequence joins TRBV12-2 and TRBJ2-7; the table's D gene call, TRBD2, was not cross checked with the DNA. TRBV12-2 is classified as a pseudogene. The CDR3 runs to 16 residues. The CDR3: CASRLAKSDSSYEQYF. The CDR3, as DNA: TGTGCAAGTCGCTTAGCGAAGAGCGATAGCTCCTACGAGCAGTACTTC.

The chain is built from TRBV5-6 and TRBJ2-4, with a weak D call TRBD1 (5 bases). CDR1 SGHDT and CDR2 YYEEEE come from the germline V gene. CDR3 length: 13 amino acids. V lost 2 bases to trimming and J lost 3 bases, with 6 bases between them. CDR3 sequence (DNA): TGTGCCAGCAGCTTAAGGGGCAAAAACATTCAGTACTTC. Protein product: CASSLRGKNIQYF.

This clone showed up just a few times. The gene calls are TRBV27 and TRBJ2-5; a weak D match, TRBD2 (6 bases). CDR3 length: 13 residues. Germline V CDR1 and CDR2: MNHEY, SMNVEV (reference sequence). Trimming removed 7 bases at V and 5 bases at J, with 14 bases between. CDR3 in amino acids: CASTSWGGETQYF. The CDR3 nucleotides read TGTGCCAGCACCTCATGGGGAGGTGAGACCCAGTACTTC.

The V call is TRBV7-2, the J call TRBJ1-2, with D possibly matching TRBD1 (5 bases). Germline V CDR1 and CDR2: SGHTA, FQGNSA. V lost 5 bases and J lost 4, with 11 bases in between. CDR3 length equals 13 residues. The CDR3 bases are TGTGCCAGCAGCCCCAGGGAATCCTATGGCTACACCTTC. It specifies CASSPRESYGYTF.

The genes are TRBV6-5 and TRBJ2-3; D is possibly TRBD2 (6 bases). CDR1 MNHEY and CDR2 SVGAGI come from the germline V gene. Trimming cost V 3 bases and J 4 bases, with 11 bases left between them. The CDR3 extends over 14 amino acids. The CDR3 nucleotides read TGTGCCAGCAGTTATGGGACTGAGGCAGATACGCAGTATTTT. Protein product: CASSYGTEADTQYF.

The V and J genes are TRBV7-2 and TRBJ2-6; the D gene could be TRBD1 or TRBD2 (6 bases each). The CDR3 extends over 17 amino acids. V was cut by 3 bases and J by 2 bases, with 14 bases left in between. Germline V CDR1 and CDR2: SGHTA, FQGNSA. The CDR3 DNA follows: TGTGCCAGCAGCTTGGAGGGGGGAAAGACTGGGGCCAACGTCCTGACTTTC. It encodes CASSLEGGKTGANVLTF.

The chain couples TRBV7-2 to TRBJ2-5; D possibly corresponds to TRBD2 (6 bases). CDR3 size: 12 residues. Germline lookup yields CDR1 SGHTA and CDR2 FQGNSA. V was cut by 6 bases and J by 5 bases, with 10 bases left in between. CDR3 sequence (DNA): TGTGCCAGCAGAAACCGGGGGGAGACCCAGTACTTC. Its protein is CASRNRGETQYF.

The chain links TRBV25-1 to TRBJ2-3; no reliable D call. The germline V gene encodes CDR1 MGHDK and CDR2 SYGVNS. The CDR3 totals 14 residues. V was clipped by 6 bases and J by 3 bases, with 13 bases between them. CDR3 nucleotide sequence: TGTGCCAGCAGCCGCCCCCTAGTTACAGATACGCAGTATTTT. Encoded protein: CASSRPLVTDTQYF.

This clone was counted a few times. This chain links TRBV28 with TRBJ1-6, with 9 bases that match TRBD1. The CDR3 has 15 residues. The V gene's germline CDR1 is MDHEN and CDR2 SYDVKM. The V segment lost 4 bases and the J segment 8 bases; nucleotides outside the gene matches: 6. Here the CDR3 DNA reads TGTGCCAGCAGTTCCTGGGACAGGGTCCATTCACCCCTCCACTTT. Translated, it gives CASSSWDRVHSPLHF.

The gene calls are TRBV6-5 and TRBJ2-5; the D is unclear. From germline, CDR1 is MNHEY and CDR2 SVGAGI. The V and J ends lost 0 bases and 5 bases respectively, with 13 bases between them. The CDR3 contains 15 residues. DNA for the CDR3: TGTGCCAGCAGTTACTCGAATAGGGTCCAGGAGACCCAGTACTTC. Encoded protein: CASSYSNRVQETQYF.

This clone was counted only a few times. The rearrangement uses TRBV27 and TRBJ1-2; D is unresolved. CDR1 and CDR2 (germline): MNHEY, SMNVEV (reference sequence). The CDR3 sequence is 14 residues long. V lost 3 bases to trimming and J lost 1 base, with 9 bases between them. CDR3 nucleotides: TGTGCCAGCAGTTTCCAGTGGGGTAACTATGGCTACACCTTC. Protein: CASSFQWGNYGYTF.

This clone was found a few times. V is TRBV21-1 and J is TRBJ1-4; no check of the table's D call, TRBD1, against the DNA was made. TRBV21-1 is described as a pseudogene. The CDR3 sequence is 15 residues long. CDR3 protein: CASSDRDRDNEKLFF. In nucleotides, the CDR3 is TGTGCCAGCAGCGATAGGGACAGGGATAATGAAAAACTGTTTTTT.